Listed below are T cell receptor beta chains from one sample, sequenced in a study of T cells in pancreatic ductal adenocarcinoma. Using immunoSEQ multiplex PCR, the repertoire was profiled, and TCRdb retains in-frame clones only, with some absent. The table lists around 100,000 clones, about 95% of them singletons. The specimen was PBMCs. The source of these receptors is a human donor with pancreatic ductal adenocarcinoma. The CDR3 runs from the conserved cysteine through the conserved F or W. Each record gives: clone size, J gene, V gene, D gene, CDR3 protein, CDR3 DNA. The D gene is left open where the match is weak. Size tells how often a clone was seen (once, few, many) or the class of an expanded clone, and some rows leave it out.

abundance: NA; j_gene: TRBJ2-3; v_gene: TRBV7-3; d_gene: TRBD2; CDR3aa: CASSVRLAGSTDTQYF; CDR3nt: TGTGCCAGCAGCGTTCGGCTAGCGGGAAGCACAGATACGCAGTATTTT
abundance: NA; j_gene: TRBJ1-1; v_gene: TRBV20-1; d_gene: NA; CDR3aa: CSARAGTEAFF; CDR3nt: TGCAGTGCTAGAGCCGGCACTGAAGCTTTCTTT
abundance: NA; j_gene: TRBJ2-7; v_gene: TRBV30; d_gene: TRBD1; CDR3aa: CAWSGQGPGEQYF; CDR3nt: TGTGCCTGGAGCGGACAGGGCCCGGGGGAGCAGTACTTC
abundance: NA; j_gene: TRBJ2-5; v_gene: TRBV5-1; d_gene: NA; CDR3aa: CATKTGLPEETQYF; CDR3nt: TGCGCCACCAAAACAGGGTTGCCCGAAGAGACCCAGTACTTC
abundance: NA; j_gene: TRBJ2-5; v_gene: TRBV7-9; d_gene: TRBD1; CDR3aa: CASSFLGTGVGTQYF; CDR3nt: TGTGCCAGCAGCTTCTTGGGGACAGGGGTGGGGACCCAGTACTTC
abundance: NA; j_gene: TRBJ2-7; v_gene: TRBV27; d_gene: TRBD2; CDR3aa: CASSLTGGPYEQYF; CDR3nt: TGTGCCAGCAGTTTAACGGGAGGCCCCTACGAGCAGTACTTC
abundance: NA; j_gene: TRBJ2-7; v_gene: TRBV7-3; d_gene: NA; CDR3aa: CASSLSGGYEQYF; CDR3nt: TGTGCCAGCAGCTTAAGCGGAGGCTACGAGCAGTACTTC
abundance: once; j_gene: TRBJ2-7; v_gene: TRBV6-1; d_gene: NA; CDR3aa: CASGLKSYEQYF; CDR3nt: TGTGCCAGCGGCTTGAAATCCTACGAGCAGTACTTC
abundance: NA; j_gene: TRBJ2-7; v_gene: TRBV30; d_gene: NA; CDR3aa: CAWSAGILYEQYF; CDR3nt: TGTGCCTGGAGTGCGGGAATTTTGTACGAGCAGTACTTC
abundance: NA; j_gene: TRBJ1-1; v_gene: TRBV6-6; d_gene: NA; CDR3aa: CASKDGQENTEAFF; CDR3nt: TGTGCCAGCAAAGACGGTCAGGAGAACACTGAAGCTTTCTTT
abundance: NA; j_gene: TRBJ2-5; v_gene: TRBV19; d_gene: NA; CDR3aa: CASRLGTKVETQYF; CDR3nt: TGTGCCAGTAGACTCGGGACAAAAGTAGAGACCCAGTACTTC
abundance: NA; j_gene: TRBJ2-7; v_gene: TRBV28; d_gene: NA; CDR3aa: CASSFGGGVTYEQYF; CDR3nt: TGTGCCAGCAGTTTCGGAGGGGGCGTAACCTACGAGCAGTACTTC
abundance: NA; j_gene: TRBJ2-7; v_gene: TRBV10-3; d_gene: NA; CDR3aa: CAISDQGLYEQYF; CDR3nt: TGTGCCATCAGTGACCAGGGTCTCTACGAGCAGTACTTC
abundance: NA; j_gene: TRBJ2-2; v_gene: TRBV11-2; d_gene: NA; CDR3aa: CASSSYSGTQNTGELFF; CDR3nt: TGTGCCAGCAGCTCCTATTCCGGGACTCAGAACACCGGGGAGCTGTTTTTT
abundance: NA; j_gene: TRBJ2-6; v_gene: TRBV4-3; d_gene: TRBD1; CDR3aa: CASSPGTGKFSPGANVLTF; CDR3nt: TGCGCCAGCAGCCCCGGGACAGGGAAGTTCTCCCCTGGGGCCAACGTCCTGACTTTC
abundance: NA; j_gene: TRBJ2-7; v_gene: TRBV28; d_gene: TRBD1; CDR3aa: CATSQPGTGYEQYF; CDR3nt: TGTGCCACTTCACAGCCCGGGACAGGCTACGAGCAGTACTTC
abundance: NA; j_gene: TRBJ2-2; v_gene: TRBV5-1; d_gene: NA; CDR3aa: CASSLGGANTGELFF; CDR3nt: TGCGCCAGCAGCTTAGGGGGAGCCAATACCGGGGAGCTGTTTTTT
abundance: NA; j_gene: TRBJ2-2; v_gene: TRBV7-8; d_gene: TRBD2; CDR3aa: CASSSTRGGAGELFF; CDR3nt: TGTGCCAGCAGCTCCACGCGGGGGGGAGCCGGGGAGCTGTTTTTT
abundance: NA; j_gene: TRBJ2-5; v_gene: TRBV6-5; d_gene: TRBD1; CDR3aa: CASRQTGGGQETQYF; CDR3nt: TGTGCCAGCAGGCAGACAGGGGGAGGCCAAGAGACCCAGTACTTC
abundance: NA; j_gene: TRBJ1-2; v_gene: TRBV10-3; d_gene: NA; CDR3aa: CAIRERGEDTF; CDR3nt: TGTGCCATCAGAGAAAGGGGCGAAGACACCTTC
abundance: NA; j_gene: TRBJ2-3; v_gene: TRBV5-1; d_gene: TRBD2; CDR3aa: CASSRGDGDTQYF; CDR3nt: TGCGCCAGCAGCCGGGGGGACGGAGATACGCAGTATTTT
abundance: NA; j_gene: TRBJ2-3; v_gene: TRBV5-6; d_gene: TRBD1; CDR3aa: CASSLKGASGVGTDTQYF; CDR3nt: TGTGCCAGCAGCTTGAAGGGGGCAAGTGGTGTGGGCACAGATACGCAGTATTTT
abundance: NA; j_gene: TRBJ2-7; v_gene: TRBV5-5; d_gene: NA; CDR3aa: CASSYRGREQYF; CDR3nt: TGTGCCAGCAGCTACCGGGGGAGGGAGCAGTACTTC